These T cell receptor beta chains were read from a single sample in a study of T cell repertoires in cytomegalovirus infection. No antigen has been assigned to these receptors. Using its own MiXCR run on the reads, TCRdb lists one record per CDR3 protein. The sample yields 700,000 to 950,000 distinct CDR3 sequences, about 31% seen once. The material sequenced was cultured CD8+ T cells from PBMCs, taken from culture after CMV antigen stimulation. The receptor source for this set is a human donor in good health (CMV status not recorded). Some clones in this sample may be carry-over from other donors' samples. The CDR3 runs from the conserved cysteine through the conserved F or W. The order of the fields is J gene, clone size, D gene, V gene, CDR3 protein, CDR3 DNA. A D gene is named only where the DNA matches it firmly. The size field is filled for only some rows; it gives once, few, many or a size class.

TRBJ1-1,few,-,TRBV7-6,CASSPRGRGGGFDTEAFF,TGTGCCAGCAGCCCTCGGGGCAGGGGAGGAGGATTTGACACTGAAGCTTTCTTT
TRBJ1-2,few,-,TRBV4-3,CASSQETEGYYGYTF,TGCGCCAGCAGCCAAGAGACGGAGGGATACTATGGCTACACCTTC
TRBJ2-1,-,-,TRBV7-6,CASSPMVGARQEQFF,TGTGCCAGCAGCCCAATGGTCGGGGCCCGACAAGAGCAGTTCTTC
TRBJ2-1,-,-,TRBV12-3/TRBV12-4,CASSFSPGTNSYNEQFF,TGTGCCAGCAGTTTTTCCCCCGGGACAAATTCCTACAATGAGCAGTTCTTC
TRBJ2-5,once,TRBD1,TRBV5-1,CASRNFPQGAQETQYF,TGCGCCAGCCGCAATTTCCCTCAGGGGGCCCAGGAGACCCAGTACTTC
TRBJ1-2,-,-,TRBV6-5,CASSYIDSPNYGYTF,TGTGCCAGCAGTTACATCGACAGCCCTAACTATGGCTACACCTTC
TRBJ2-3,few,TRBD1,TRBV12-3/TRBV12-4,CASSDRGLVGTDTQYF,TGTGCCAGCAGTGACAGGGGGCTTGTCGGTACAGATACGCAGTATTTT
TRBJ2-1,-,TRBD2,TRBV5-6,CASSLGSGLALNEQFF,TGTGCCAGCAGCTTGGGGAGTGGACTAGCGCTCAATGAGCAGTTCTTC
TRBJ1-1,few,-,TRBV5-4,CASERATEAFF,TGTGCCAGCGAACGGGCAACTGAAGCTTTCTTT
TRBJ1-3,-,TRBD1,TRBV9,CASSEAFGTGEGNTIYF,TGTGCCAGCAGCGAAGCCTTTGGGACAGGAGAAGGAAACACCATATATTTT
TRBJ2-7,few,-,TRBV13,CASSSSEGSLAYEQYF,TGTGCCAGCAGCTCGAGTGAGGGGTCGTTGGCCTACGAGCAGTACTTC
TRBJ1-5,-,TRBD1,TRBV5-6,CASNLPMGDRVKMNQPQHF,TGTGCCAGCAACCTCCCTATGGGGGACAGGGTAAAGATGAATCAGCCCCAGCATTTT
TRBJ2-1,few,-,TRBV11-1,CASSLVSKRYNEQFF,TGTGCCAGCAGCTTAGTTTCAAAACGGTACAATGAGCAGTTCTTC
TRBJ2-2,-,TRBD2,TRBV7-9,CASSTGLAGKGTGELFF,TGTGCCAGCAGCACGGGACTAGCGGGGAAGGGAACCGGGGAGCTGTTTTTT
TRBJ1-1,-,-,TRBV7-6,CASSFDGGLEAFF,TGTGCCAGCAGCTTTGACGGGGGGCTAGAAGCTTTCTTT
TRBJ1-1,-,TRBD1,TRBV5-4,CASSDPSGGILRAGEAFF,TGTGCCAGCAGCGACCCCTCAGGGGGCATATTAAGGGCGGGTGAAGCTTTCTTT